This T cell receptor (beta chain) was observed in a study of technical replicates of blood from a few donors. V lost 7 bases, J lost 0 bases, and 25 bases lay in between. The germline V gene has CDR1 LGHNA and CDR2 YNFKEQ. CDR3 length equals 18 residues. The repertoire was sequenced with immunoSEQ multiplex PCR; TCRdb's copy has only in-frame clones and lacks some. Of tens of thousands of clones listed, approximately 92% are singletons. This TCR was sampled from a human donor in good health. The chain links TRBV4-2 to TRBJ2-7; D possibly corresponds to TRBD1 (5 bases). Sequencing used T cells isolated from PBMCs. CDR3 in DNA: TGTGCCAGCACCGATAAGCAAGCGAATTCAGGGTTCTCCTACGAGCAGTACTTC. This translates into CASTDKQANSGFSYEQYF.